This passage covers 30 T cell receptor beta chains from one sample sequenced in a study of T cells in women clearing cervical HPV infection. Data came from immunoSEQ multiplex PCR; TCRdb stores just in-frame clones and leaves some out. This sample's table reports about 40,000 clones. The specimen was blood buffy coat. These receptors originate from a woman between 18 and 69 years old with a cervical HPV16 infection that either progressed to CIN3+ or cleared (not recorded which).

On this clone: The missing CDR3 end, 3 residues past where the read stops, is filled in from the germline J gene. This sequence joins TRBV20-1 and TRBJ2-1; weak D call: TRBD1 (5 bases). The CDR3 totals 15 residues. The V gene lost 3 bases and the J gene lost 2 bases, with 14 bases spanning the gap. Germline values: CDR1 DFQATT, CDR2 SNEGSKA (reference sequence). CDR3 amino acids: CSASGALTAYNEQFF. Partial CDR3 DNA: TGCAGTGCTAGTGGGGCCCTCACGGCCTACAATGAG.

As concerns this clone: The sequence runs out 3 residues before the end of the CDR3; the remainder is reconstructed from the germline J gene. The chain has TRBV4-1 and TRBJ2-7; possible D gene TRBD1, 6 bases. Germline V lookup: CDR1 MGHRA, CDR2 YSYEKL. This CDR3 comprises 14 residues. Trimming took 4 bases from V and 6 from J, leaving 16 bases between them. The CDR3 reads CASSLQGQWSEQYF. CDR3 DNA (partial): TGCGCCAGCAGCCTACAGGGCCAGTGGAGCGAG.

Concerning this clone itself: The CDR3 end falls 3 residues outside the read, so it is completed with the germline J gene. This chain joins TRBV2 and TRBJ1-1; D unresolved. CDR1 is SNHLY and CDR2 is FYNNEI in the germline V gene. This CDR3 spans 10 amino acids. This chain's CDR3 is CASPNRGAFF. The sequenced part of the CDR3 DNA is TGTGCCAGCCCGAACAGAGGA.

As to this clone: The observed sequence ends 3 residues before the CDR3 terminus, with the missing tail filled in from the germline J gene. This chain uses TRBV30 with TRBJ1-1; D unclear. V was cut by 3 bases and J by 5 bases, with 7 bases left in between. This CDR3 has 11 amino acids. The germline V gene has CDR1 GTSNPN and CDR2 SVGIG (reference sequence). The part of the CDR3 DNA that was read is TGTGCCTGGAGCTCGAGGACTGAA. Translating it yields CAWSSRTE. The entire CDR3 is CAWSSRTEAFF.

Details on this clone: Read sequence stops 3 residues before the CDR3 end, and the germline J gene provides the missing end. The genes are TRBV4-1 and TRBJ2-3; 11 nucleotides align to TRBD2. CDR1 is MGHRA and CDR2 is YSYEKL in the germline V gene. The CDR3 sequence is 14 residues long. Unmatched junction bases numbered 2, after V lost 5 bases and J lost 4 bases. CDR3 DNA (partial): TGCGCCAGCAGCAGGGGACTAGCGGCAGATACG. This sequence encodes CASSRGLAADT. The entire CDR3 reads CASSRGLAADTQYF.

As regards this clone: The CDR3 extends 3 residues past the end of the read, so its final part is completed from the germline J gene. This sequence joins TRBV6-1 and TRBJ2-1; no clear D gene. V lost 0 bases and J lost 9, with 3 bases in between. The CDR3 consists of 11 residues. Per the germline V gene, CDR1 is MNHNS and CDR2 is SASEGT. The CDR3 spells CASSEAGEQFF. The sequenced part of the CDR3 DNA is TGTGCCAGCAGTGAAGCAGGTGAG.

Of note for this clone: The junction and the germline gene differ at one end; a read error may be behind it. The CDR3: CASTNSPYSYTF. The part of the CDR3 DNA that was read is TGTGCCAGCACTAACTCACCCTATAGC. This chain links TRBV5-6 with TRBJ1-2; D is undetermined. The CDR3 goes on 3 residues after the read ends, and that part is filled in from the germline J gene. The CDR3 is 12 residues long. Looked up from germline, CDR1 is SGHDT and CDR2 is YYEEEE.

The sequenced CDR3 bases are TGTGCCAGTAGTATACAGGACAATGAG. It is translated as CASSIQDNE. The CDR3 as a whole reads CASSIQDNEQFF. The J gene is TRBJ2-1, the V gene TRBV19; no clear D gene. Read data end 3 residues before the CDR3 end; the end is taken from the germline J gene. The CDR3 spans 12 residues. Germline V gives CDR1 LNHDA, CDR2 SQIVND (reference sequence). The V end was cut by 2 bases, the J end by 5 bases, with 4 bases between.

Comments on this clone: The missing CDR3 end, 3 residues past where the read stops, is filled in from the germline J gene. The chain has TRBV11-3 and TRBJ1-1; D unclear. Trimming removed 1 base from V and 1 base from J, with 7 bases in between. Germline assignment: CDR1 SGHNT and CDR2 YENEEA. The CDR3 length is 14 residues. CDR3 loop: CASSLGAGNTEAFF. Incomplete CDR3 DNA: TGTGCCAGCAGCTTAGGAGCCGGGAACACTGAA. The variable domain in full, completed from reference TRBV11-3 and TRBJ1-1, reads EAGVVQSPRYKIIEKKQPVAFWCNPISGHNTLYWYLQNLGQGPELLIRYENEEAVDDSQLPKDRFSAERLKGVDSTLKIQPAELGDSAVYLCASSLGAGNTEAFFGQGTRLTVV.

As regards this clone: The missing CDR3 end, 3 residues past where the read stops, is filled in from the germline J gene. The gene calls are TRBV5-6 and TRBJ1-2, with 10 bases fitting TRBD1. Trimming took 4 bases from V and 4 from J; bases not matched to a gene: 7. The CDR3 totals 15 residues. Germline CDR1 reads SGHDT; CDR2 reads YYEEEE. The CDR3 sequence: CASSVRDRGVYGYTF. The CDR3 DNA, read in part, is TGTGCCAGCAGCGTCCGGGACAGGGGTGTCTATGGC.

With regard to this clone: The missing CDR3 end, 3 residues past where the read stops, is filled in from the germline J gene. The chain carries TRBV20-1 and TRBJ1-4; a possible D gene is TRBD1 (5 bases). This CDR3 spans 14 amino acids. The germline V and J ends were trimmed by 6 bases and 8 bases, with 19 bases remaining between them. CDR1 is DFQATT, CDR2 SNEGSKA, per germline (reference sequence). CDR3 region: CSACLEGEGEKLFF. The DNA read from the CDR3 is TGCAGTGCATGCCTAGAAGGGGAAGGCGAAAAA.

Comment on this clone: The sequence runs out 3 residues before the end of the CDR3; the remainder is reconstructed from the germline J gene. The chain joins TRBV11-2 to TRBJ2-2; D perhaps matches TRBD1 (5 bases). Germline-derived CDR1 and CDR2 are SGHAT and FQNNGV. The CDR3 sequence is 15 residues long. Trimming took off 6 bases at V and 3 bases at J, with 14 bases between the two ends. The sequenced part of the CDR3 DNA is TGTGCCAGCAGACGGACAACCACGGACACCGGGGAG. It encodes CASRRTTTDTGE. The CDR3, in full, reads CASRRTTTDTGELFF.

Of note for this clone: The CDR3 end lies 3 residues beyond the end of the read and is filled in from the germline J gene. The V and J genes are TRBV28 and TRBJ2-1, with D hard to call. The CDR3 has 12 residues. Germline V lookup: CDR1 MDHEN, CDR2 SYDVKM. V was clipped by 6 bases and J by 8 bases, with 11 bases between them. CDR3 residues: CASRTPYHEQFF. The CDR3 DNA, read in part, is TGTGCCAGCAGGACACCTTACCATGAG.

Notes on this clone: From the germline J gene comes the end of the CDR3, since the read stops 3 residues before it. The chain is built from TRBV7-8 and TRBJ2-2; a weak D match, TRBD2 (6 bases). V was pared by 3 bases and J by 3 bases, with 11 bases between. This CDR3 has 15 residues. CDR1 and CDR2 (germline): SGHVS, FQNEAQ. CDR3 region: CASSFLSGYTGELFF. CDR3 DNA, as far as it was read: TGTGCCAGCAGCTTCCTTAGCGGCTACACCGGGGAG.

As to this clone: The missing CDR3 end, 3 residues past where the read stops, is filled in from the germline J gene. This sequence joins TRBV4-1 and TRBJ2-3; the D is unclear. V lost 1 base, J lost 0 bases, and 8 bases lay in between. Germline loops: CDR1 MGHRA, CDR2 YSYEKL. The CDR3 contains 15 residues. The CDR3 spells CASSQVRASTDTQYF. The covered CDR3 bases are TGCGCCAGCAGCCAAGTTAGAGCGAGCACAGATACG.

About this clone: The read gets to within 3 residues of the CDR3 end, and the germline J gene fills in the rest. The chain combines TRBV10-3 with TRBJ2-2; D is ambiguous. The CDR3 sequence is 13 residues long. The germline gives CDR1 ENHRY, CDR2 SYGVKD. With 3 bases removed from V and 6 bases from J, the gap between germline ends came to 8 bases. CDR3 protein: CAISDSSSGELFF. The CDR3 bases that were read are TGTGCCATCAGTGACTCCTCCTCCGGGGAG.

In the case of this clone: Read data end 3 residues before the CDR3 end; the end is taken from the germline J gene. This sequence joins TRBV30 and TRBJ2-2, with 8 bases matching TRBD1. This CDR3 has 15 amino acids. Germline V gives CDR1 GTSNPN, CDR2 SVGIG (reference sequence). With V trimmed by 0 bases and J by 3 bases, 3 bases remained unmatched. The part of the CDR3 DNA that was read is TGTGCCTGGAGTGTAGGACAGGGCTACACCGGGGAG. This encodes CAWSVGQGYTGE. The CDR3, in full, reads CAWSVGQGYTGELFF. The entire variable domain, with the rest obtained from reference TRBV30 and TRBJ2-2, is as follows: SQTIHQWPATLVQPVGSPLSLECTVEGTSNPNLYWYRQAAGRGLQLLFYSVGIGQISSEVPQNLSASRPQDRQFILSSKKLLLSDSGFYLCAWSVGQGYTGELFFGEGSRLTVL.

On this clone itself: The sequence runs out 3 residues before the end of the CDR3; the remainder is reconstructed from the germline J gene. The rearrangement uses TRBV2 and TRBJ1-2; D gene unclear. The CDR3 is 10 residues long. From germline, CDR1 is SNHLY and CDR2 FYNNEI. Trimming shortened V by 9 bases and J by 5 bases, and 7 bases separated the two germline ends. CDR3 DNA (partial): TGTGCCAGTCAGGTGTATGGC. Translated: CASQVYG. The CDR3 in its entirety is CASQVYGYTF.

Concerning this clone: The read terminates 3 residues ahead of where the CDR3 ends, so the germline J gene completes it. V usage is TRBV11-2 and J usage is TRBJ1-4; 8 nucleotides line up with TRBD1. The CDR3 has 15 amino acids. The germline CDR1 and CDR2 sequences are SGHAT and FQNNGV. Trimming cost V 5 bases and J 6 bases; bases outside gene matches: 8. The DNA read from the CDR3 is TGTGCCAGCAGCCCAGAGGCAGGGGGCGATGAAAAA. It yields the protein CASSPEAGGDEK. The whole CDR3 protein reads CASSPEAGGDEKLFF. Looking up the rest from reference TRBV11-2 and TRBJ1-4 gives the full variable domain: EAGVAQSPRYKIIEKRQSVAFWCNPISGHATLYWYQQILGQGPKLLIQFQNNGVVDDSQLPKDRFSAERLKGVDSTLKIQPAKLEDSAVYLCASSPEAGGDEKLFFGSGTQLSVL.

Note on this clone: The read terminates 3 residues before the CDR3 end, so the remaining end is supplied by the germline J gene. This rearrangement joins TRBV7-3 to TRBJ2-1; TRBD2 is a possible D gene (5 bases). V was shortened by 5 bases and J by 5 bases, with 10 bases between the two germline ends. This CDR3 spans 13 amino acids. Germline V gene lookup returns CDR1 SGHTA and CDR2 FQGTGA. The DNA read from the CDR3 is TGTGCCAGCAGCAGGACTGGGAACAATGAG. This translates into CASSRTGNNE. The full CDR3 reads CASSRTGNNEQFF.

Points on this clone: The DNA ends 3 residues before the CDR3 does, and the rest of the CDR3 is filled in from the germline J gene. The chain combines TRBV11-3 with TRBJ2-2; 10 bases are a match to TRBD2. V gave up 2 bases and J gave up 6 bases; unmatched junction bases: 3. The CDR3 has 15 amino acids. Germline assignment: CDR1 SGHNT and CDR2 YENEEA. CDR3 bases read: TGTGCCAGCAGCTTAAAAGCGGGAGGGTCCGGGGAG. It codes for CASSLKAGGSGE. The complete CDR3 sequence is CASSLKAGGSGELFF.

A word on this clone: The missing CDR3 end, 3 residues past where the read stops, is filled in from the germline J gene. The chain recombines TRBV19 with TRBJ1-2, with a tentative D call TRBD1 (5 bases). CDR3 length: 14 amino acids. Trimming stripped 4 bases from V and 4 bases from J, with 13 bases between. In germline, CDR1 is LNHDA, CDR2 SQIVND (reference sequence). CDR3 amino acids: CASSTEGNSYGYTF. CDR3 DNA (partial): TGTGCCAGTAGTACGGAGGGGAACTCCTATGGC.

As concerns this clone: The read terminates 3 residues ahead of where the CDR3 ends, so the germline J gene completes it. V gene TRBV4-1 combines with J gene TRBJ2-3; 10 positions match TRBD1. The CDR3 runs 16 residues. The V and J ends lost 2 bases and 4 bases, in that order; junction bases with no gene match: 6. Germline V gene lookup returns CDR1 MGHRA and CDR2 YSYEKL. The CDR3 DNA, read in part, is TGCGCCAGCAGCCAACCCGACAGGGGGCGCGCAGATACG. It translates to CASSQPDRGRADT. The whole CDR3 protein reads CASSQPDRGRADTQYF.

CDR3 in amino acids: CASSLAGRSYNEQFF. The CDR3 bases that were read are TGTGCCAGCAGCTTAGCGGGGCGCTCCTACAATGAG. This chain uses TRBV7-2 with TRBJ2-1; a possible D gene is TRBD1 (5 bases). The read gets to within 3 residues of the CDR3 end, and the germline J gene fills in the rest. V was pared by 0 bases and J by 0 bases, with 6 bases between. Germline loops: CDR1 SGHTA, CDR2 FQGNSA. CDR3 length equals 15 residues.

Worth noting for this clone: The read finishes 3 residues shy of the CDR3 end, and the germline J gene is used to complete it. V usage is TRBV7-9 and J usage is TRBJ1-2; 10 bases match TRBD1. Germline V gene data show CDR1 as SEHNR and CDR2 as FQNEAQ (reference sequence). This CDR3 comprises 13 residues. The CDR3 protein is CASSGGTGAGYTF. The CDR3 bases that were read are TGTGCCAGCTCGGGGGGGACAGGGGCCGGC.

As for this clone: With the read ending 3 residues before the CDR3 end, the germline J gene is used to fill in that end. The chain couples TRBV7-6 to TRBJ2-5, with TRBD2 matching over 8 bases. With 4 bases clipped from V and 5 bases from J, the junction kept 6 bases outside the gene matches. CDR3 length equals 14 residues. Per the germline V gene, CDR1 is SGHVS and CDR2 is FNYEAQ. The CDR3 protein is CASSSTGGPETQYF. CDR3 DNA (partial): TGTGCCAGCAGCTCGACGGGGGGGCCGGAGACC.

As concerns this clone: The read is 3 residues too short to cover the CDR3 end, so that end is filled in from the germline J gene. V is TRBV28 and J is TRBJ1-5, with TRBD1 identical over 9 bases. CDR3 length: 20 residues. V lost 1 base, J lost 0 bases, and 13 bases stayed unmatched. Germline values: CDR1 MDHEN, CDR2 SYDVKM. The part of the CDR3 DNA that was read is TGTGCCAGCAGTTTATTTGACTGGGACAGGGTTCCTAATAGCAATCAGCCC. Amino acids: CASSLFDWDRVPNSNQP. The full-length CDR3 reads as CASSLFDWDRVPNSNQPQHF.

With regard to this clone: The CDR3 extends 3 residues past the end of the read, so its final part is completed from the germline J gene. The chain couples TRBV7-3 to TRBJ1-1; 8 positions agree with TRBD1. The V gene end was trimmed by 1 base and the J gene end by 0 bases; junction bases not matched to a gene: 10. The CDR3 length is 18 residues. The germline CDR1 and CDR2 sequences are SGHTA and FQGTGA. The DNA read from the CDR3 is TGTGCCAGCAGCTTAATACCGCCGGGACAGGTAATGAACACTGAA. Translated, it gives CASSLIPPGQVMNTE. In full, the CDR3 is CASSLIPPGQVMNTEAFF.

Details on this clone: The read terminates 3 residues ahead of where the CDR3 ends, so the germline J gene completes it. The gene calls are TRBV5-4 and TRBJ2-1, with D perhaps TRBD1 (5 bases). V was pared by 4 bases and J by 4 bases, with 12 bases between. This CDR3 is 14 amino acids long. CDR1 SGHNT and CDR2 YYREEE come from the germline V gene (reference sequence). The covered CDR3 bases are TGTGCCAGCAGCCCGGACACAAGATACAATGAG. Translating gives CASSPDTRYNE. From start to end, the CDR3 is CASSPDTRYNEQFF.

With regard to this clone: The observed sequence ends 3 residues before the CDR3 terminus, with the missing tail filled in from the germline J gene. The chain combines TRBV19 with TRBJ2-1; 12 positions match TRBD2. Germline V lookup: CDR1 LNHDA, CDR2 SQIVND (reference sequence). There are 15 residues in the CDR3. The ends lost 7 bases at V and 3 bases at J; junction bases unmatched: 4. The sequenced CDR3 bases are TGTGCCAGTATGATGACTAGCGGGGGCTACAATGAG. As protein: CASMMTSGGYNE. The full CDR3 sequence reads CASMMTSGGYNEQFF. Full variable domain (missing parts from reference TRBV19 and TRBJ2-1): DGGITQSPKYLFRKEGQNVTLSCEQNLNHDAMYWYRQDPGQGLRLIYYSQIVNDFQKGDIAEGYSVSREKKESFPLTVTSAQKNPTAFYLCASMMTSGGYNEQFFGPGTRLTVL.